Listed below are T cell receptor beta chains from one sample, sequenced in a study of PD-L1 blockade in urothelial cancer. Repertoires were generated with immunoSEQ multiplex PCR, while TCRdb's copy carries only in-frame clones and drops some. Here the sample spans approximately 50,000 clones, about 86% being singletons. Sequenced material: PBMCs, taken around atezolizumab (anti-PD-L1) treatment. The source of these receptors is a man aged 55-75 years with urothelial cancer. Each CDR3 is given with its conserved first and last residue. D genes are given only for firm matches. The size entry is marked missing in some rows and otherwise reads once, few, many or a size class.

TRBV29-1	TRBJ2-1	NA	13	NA	TGCAGCGTTGCCCCTGTGTTTTACAATGAGCAGTTCTTC	CSVAPVFYNEQFF
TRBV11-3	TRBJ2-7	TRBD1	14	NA	TGTGCCAGCAGTTATAAGACAGGGTTCTACGAGCAGTACTTC	CASSYKTGFYEQYF
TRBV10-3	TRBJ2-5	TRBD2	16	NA	TGTGCCATTTCCCCGACTAGCGGGAGGGCGAGAAAGACCCAGTACTTC	CAISPTSGRARKTQYF
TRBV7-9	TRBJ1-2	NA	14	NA	TGTGCCAGCAGCTTGGCCCTTTCTAACTATGGCTACACCTTC	CASSLALSNYGYTF
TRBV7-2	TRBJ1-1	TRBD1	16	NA	TGTGCCAGCAGCTTCGGGACAGGGGTCCTGAACACTGAAGCTTTCTTT	CASSFGTGVLNTEAFF
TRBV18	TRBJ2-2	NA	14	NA	TGTGCCAGCTCACCACGGCAGAACACCGGGGAGCTGTTTTTT	CASSPRQNTGELFF
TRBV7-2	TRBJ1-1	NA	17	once	TGTGCCAGCACCCAATTTCCCTGGGGGGAACGGAGGACTGAAGCTTTCTTT	CASTQFPWGERRTEAFF
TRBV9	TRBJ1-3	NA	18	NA	TGTGCCAGCAGCGCCCGTCTTATTACAGGGACCTCTGGAAACACCATATATTTT	CASSARLITGTSGNTIYF
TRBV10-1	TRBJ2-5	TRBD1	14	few	TGCGCCAGCAGTAACACAGGGGGGCAAGAGACCCAGTACTTC	CASSNTGGQETQYF
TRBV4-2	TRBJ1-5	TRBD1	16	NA	TGTGCCAGCAGCCAGTTACAGGGGATTAGCAATCAGCCCCAGCATTTT	CASSQLQGISNQPQHF
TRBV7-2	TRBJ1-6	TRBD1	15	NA	TGTGCCAGCAGCAAACAGGGGGCCGGGGATTCACCCCTCCACTTT	CASSKQGAGDSPLHF
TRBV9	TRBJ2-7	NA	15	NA	TGTGCCAGCAGCCGCCAATCTGTGGGGCCCTACGAGCAGTACTTC	CASSRQSVGPYEQYF
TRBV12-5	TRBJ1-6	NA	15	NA	TGTGCTAGTGAATCGGGGAGCTCCTATAATTCACCCCTCCACTTT	CASESGSSYNSPLHF
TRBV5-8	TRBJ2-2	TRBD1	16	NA	TGTGCCAGCAACCATGGGACAGGAGCGAACACCGGGGAGCTGTTTTTT	CASNHGTGANTGELFF
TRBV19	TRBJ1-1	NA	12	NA	TGTGCCAGTAGTAACGCGGGCACTGAAGCTTTCTTT	CASSNAGTEAFF
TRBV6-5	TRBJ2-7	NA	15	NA	TGTGCCAGCAGTCCCCGTGGGGGCAGCTCCTACGAGCAGTACTTC	CASSPRGGSSYEQYF
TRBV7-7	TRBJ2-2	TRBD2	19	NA	TGTGCTAGCAGCTCCACCGGGACTAGCGGGGCCCGCGGCACCGGGGAGCTGTTTTTT	CASSSTGTSGARGTGELFF
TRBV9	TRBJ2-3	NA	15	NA	TGTGCCAGCAGCGTAGTTCCGGGGGGCACAGATACGCAGTATTTT	CASSVVPGGTDTQYF
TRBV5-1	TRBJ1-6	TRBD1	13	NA	TGCGCCAGCTCGACAGGGGATGGTTCACCCCTCCACTTT	CASSTGDGSPLHF
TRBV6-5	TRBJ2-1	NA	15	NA	TGTGCCAGCAGTCCAACGGGACACGTTTACAATGAGCAGTTCTTC	CASSPTGHVYNEQFF
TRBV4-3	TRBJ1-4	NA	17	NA	TGCGCCAGCAGCCCAGGGCGGGGGGCGGCAACTAATGAAAAACTGTTTTTT	CASSPGRGAATNEKLFF
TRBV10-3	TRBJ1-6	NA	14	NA	TGTGCCATCAGTGAGGGTCAGGGAAAATCACCCCTCCACTTT	CAISEGQGKSPLHF
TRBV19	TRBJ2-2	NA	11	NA	TGTGCCAGTAGTCAGGACGGGGAGCTGTTTTTT	CASSQDGELFF
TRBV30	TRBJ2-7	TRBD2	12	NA	TGTGCCTGTTCGACTAGCGGGTACGAGCAGTACTTC	CACSTSGYEQYF
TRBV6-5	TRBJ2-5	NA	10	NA	TGTGCCAGCCGGGGGGAGACCCAGTACTTC	CASRGETQYF
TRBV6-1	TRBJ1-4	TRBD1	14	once	TGTGCCAGCAGAACAGGGGCCTCGAATGAAAAACTGTTTTTT	CASRTGASNEKLFF
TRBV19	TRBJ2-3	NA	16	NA	TGTGCCAGTAGTATAGATCCTAGGGGTCGGACAGATACGCAGTATTTT	CASSIDPRGRTDTQYF
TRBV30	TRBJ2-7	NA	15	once	TGTGCCTGGAGCGCCGCTTGGGCGGGGCAGGGCGAGCAGTACTTC	CAWSAAWAGQGEQYF
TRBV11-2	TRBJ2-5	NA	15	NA	TGTGCCAGCAGCCCCCCGGACTGGTACCAAGAGACCCAGTACTTC	CASSPPDWYQETQYF
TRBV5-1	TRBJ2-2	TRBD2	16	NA	TGCGCCAGCAGCTTGGACGGGCGGGGGAACGCCGGGGAGCTGTTTTTT	CASSLDGRGNAGELFF
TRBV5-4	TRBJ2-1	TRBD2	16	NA	TGTGCCAGCAGCTCGGGCGGACTAGCGGGAGGAGGTGAGCAGTTCTTC	CASSSGGLAGGGEQFF
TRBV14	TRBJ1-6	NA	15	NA	TGTGCCAGCAGCCAAGATCCAGGAACCTATTCACCCCTCCACTTT	CASSQDPGTYSPLHF
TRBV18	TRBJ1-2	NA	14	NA	TGTGCCAGCTCACCATTTGACACGGAACGAGGCTACACCTTC	CASSPFDTERGYTF